Listed below are T cell receptor beta chains from one sample, sequenced in a study of T cell responses to AZD1222 COVID-19 vaccine. The assay was immunoSEQ multiplex PCR, and TCRdb's table has in-frame clones only and misses some. The table lists 53,000 or so clones, 75% to 90% of them singletons. The specimen comprised peripheral blood, sampled on day 0 of MenACWY control vaccination. The receptors were sampled from an adult in good health. Each CDR3 is given with its conserved first and last residue. The D gene is left open where the match is weak. Clone size is not always given. Where it is, it says once, few, many or a class for expanded clones.

j_gene,d_gene,v_gene,abundance,CDR3nt,CDR3aa
TRBJ1-2,NA,TRBV21-1,NA,TGTGCCAGCACCAAGGACAGTCTCTATGGCTACACCTTC,CASTKDSLYGYTF
TRBJ2-7,TRBD2,TRBV28,NA,TGTGCCAGCAGTTTTTCACAAAAGGGACTAGCGGGAATTCGGTCCTACGAGCAGTACTTC,CASSFSQKGLAGIRSYEQYF
TRBJ2-7,NA,TRBV12-1,NA,TGTGCCAGCAGCTCCCTCTCTCAATCGGTAGCGGGAGCCTACGAGCAGTACTTC,CASSSLSQSVAGAYEQYF
TRBJ2-1,TRBD1,TRBV18,NA,TGTGCCAGCTCACCGGGACAGGGATACAATGAGCAGTTCTTC,CASSPGQGYNEQFF
TRBJ1-5,TRBD1,TRBV18,many,TGTGCCAGCTCACTGAAGACAGGGCCCAATCAGCCCCAGCATTTT,CASSLKTGPNQPQHF
TRBJ2-5,TRBD2,TRBV5-4,NA,TGTGCCAGCAGCTACCCGGGACTAGCGGGAGGGGAAGAGACCCAGTACTTC,CASSYPGLAGGEETQYF
TRBJ2-1,TRBD2,TRBV7-8,NA,TGTGCCAGCAGCTTAGCGCCGGGACTAGGGGCCTACAATGAGCAGTTCTTC,CASSLAPGLGAYNEQFF
TRBJ1-5,NA,TRBV27,NA,TGTGCCAGCAGTCCACTGGGGGCAGGGATGGGAAGCAATCAGCCCCAGCATTTT,CASSPLGAGMGSNQPQHF
TRBJ1-3,NA,TRBV13,once,TGTGCCAGCAGCTTGGACGGCTTGTTCTCTGGAAACACCATATATTTT,CASSLDGLFSGNTIYF
TRBJ2-7,NA,TRBV7-2,once,TGTGCCAGCAGCTTCCCGAAAAGCGACCAGCAGTACTTC,CASSFPKSDQQYF
TRBJ2-2,NA,TRBV4-1,NA,TGCGCCAGCAGCCCAATAAACAGAATGGAGCTGTTTTTT,CASSPINRMELFF
TRBJ1-4,NA,TRBV14,NA,TGTGCCAGCAGCAATACAGGGAGCAGTTATGAAAAACTGTTTTTT,CASSNTGSSYEKLFF
TRBJ1-2,TRBD1,TRBV6-5,NA,TGTGCCAGCAGTCCAAGGACAGGCAGCGGCTACACCTTC,CASSPRTGSGYTF
TRBJ1-2,NA,TRBV6-5,NA,TGTGCCAGCAGACAGGACGGAGGAGGCTATGGCTACACCTTC,CASRQDGGGYGYTF
TRBJ2-5,NA,TRBV6-2/TRBV6-3,NA,TGTGCCAGCAGTTACAGTACAGCGCGCCAAGAGACCCAGTACTTC,CASSYSTARQETQYF
TRBJ2-7,TRBD2,TRBV14,NA,TGTGCCAGCAGCTGGGGACTAGCGGGAGAGCAGTACTTC,CASSWGLAGEQYF
TRBJ1-1,NA,TRBV12-3/TRBV12-4,NA,TGTGCCAGCAGTTTAGGAACTGAAGCTTTCTTT,CASSLGTEAFF
TRBJ2-2,TRBD1,TRBV5-6,NA,TGTGCCAGCAGCTTGGACAGGGGGACGAACACCGGGGAGCTGTTTTTT,CASSLDRGTNTGELFF
TRBJ1-1,TRBD1,TRBV9,NA,TGTGCCAGCAGCCCCCAGACAGGGATGAACACTGAAGCTTTCTTT,CASSPQTGMNTEAFF
TRBJ2-1,TRBD1,TRBV30,NA,TGTGCCTGGATAAGGGGGCGCATTTCCAATGAGCAGTTCTTC,CAWIRGRISNEQFF
TRBJ1-3,NA,TRBV9,NA,TGTGCCAGCAAGGAGGTCGGCTCTGGAAACACCATATATTTT,CASKEVGSGNTIYF
TRBJ2-7,TRBD1,TRBV6-5,NA,TGTGCCACAGGACAGGGAATGGAGCAGTACTTC,CATGQGMEQYF
TRBJ1-5,NA,TRBV3-1/TRBV3-2,NA,TGTGCCAGCAGCCGGGGCAGCGATCAGCCCCAGCATTTT,CASSRGSDQPQHF
TRBJ2-7,NA,TRBV7-8,NA,TGTGCCAGCAGCTTAGGCTGGGGCCCCTACGAGCAGTACTTC,CASSLGWGPYEQYF
TRBJ1-2,NA,TRBV18,NA,TGTGCCAGCTCACCATGGCAGGATAACTATGGCTACACCTTC,CASSPWQDNYGYTF
TRBJ2-7,NA,TRBV28,NA,TGTGCCAGCAGTCCCCCCGCGGGTGAGCAGTACTTC,CASSPPAGEQYF
TRBJ1-2,NA,TRBV6-2/TRBV6-3,once,TGTGCCAGCAGTTACCGAGGAGGGTCTGGCTACACCTTC,CASSYRGGSGYTF
TRBJ2-3,NA,TRBV12-3/TRBV12-4,once,TGTGCCAGCAGTTTTACCCTGCAGTATTTT,CASSFTLQYF